Shown below are 27 T cell receptor beta chains from a single sample sequenced in a study of CD8 T cells in Susac syndrome. With random hexamers, reverse transcription was performed on 0.5 to 1 ug of RNA. TCRdb reanalysed the immunoSEQ multiplex PCR reads using MiXCR and keeps one entry per CDR3 protein. The sample carries about 120,000 distinct CDR3 sequences, around 94% recorded once. The specimen was CD8+ T cells from PBMCs. The receptors shown here come from a human donor with Susac syndrome.

This sequence joins TRBV29-1 and TRBJ2-2; D is unclear. The CDR3 contains 12 residues. V gave up 5 bases and J gave up 0 bases, with 4 bases separating them. Germline assignment: CDR1 SQVTM and CDR2 ANQGSEA. CDR3 amino acids: CSVTSNTGELFF. CDR3 bases: TGCAGCGTTACCTCGAACACCGGGGAGCTGTTTTTT.

This chain connects TRBV27 to TRBJ2-6; D possibly corresponds to TRBD1 (6 bases). Germline assignment: CDR1 MNHEY and CDR2 SMNVEV (reference sequence). Trimming stripped 7 bases from V and 0 bases from J, with 10 bases between. The CDR3 consists of 15 residues. CDR3 nucleotides: TGTGCCAGCACGGACAGACTCTCTGGGGCCAACGTCCTGACTTTC. Residues: CASTDRLSGANVLTF.

The rearrangement joins TRBV5-4 to TRBJ2-1, with D perhaps matching TRBD2 (7 bases). Trimming took 4 bases from V and 8 from J, leaving 13 bases between them. The CDR3 is made up of 13 amino acids. Germline V gene lookup returns CDR1 SGHNT and CDR2 YYREEE (reference sequence). The CDR3 sequence is CASSGGAVDEQFF. Written as DNA, the CDR3 is TGTGCCAGCAGCGGGGGGGCAGTGGATGAGCAGTTCTTC. The full variable domain, rest sourced from reference TRBV5-4 and TRBJ2-1, is ETGVTQSPTHLIKTRGQQVTLRCSSQSGHNTVSWYQQALGQGPQFIFQYYREEENGRGNFPPRFSGLQFPNYSSELNVNALELDDSALYLCASSGGAVDEQFFGPGTRLTVL.

This clonotype was detected a few times. The chain combines TRBV12-3 or TRBV12-4 with TRBJ1-2, with 9 positions matching TRBD1. V lost 5 bases, J lost 2 bases, and 3 bases stayed unmatched. This CDR3 region has 14 residues. The DNA of the CDR3 is TGTGCCAGCAGTCCCGGGACAGGGAACTATGGCTACACCTTC. Its protein product is CASSPGTGNYGYTF.

This chain links TRBV12-5 with TRBJ2-4, with TRBD1 matching over 10 bases. The CDR3 is 13 residues long. Trimming took 4 bases from V and 7 from J; bases not matched to a gene: 1. CDR1 and CDR2 from the germline V gene are LGHNT and FRNRAP. The CDR3 loop is CASGWDRGNIQYF. Here the CDR3 DNA reads TGTGCTAGTGGTTGGGACAGGGGTAACATTCAGTACTTC.

The chain joins TRBV29-1 to TRBJ2-4; a weak D match, TRBD1 (6 bases). V lost 2 bases, J lost 0 bases, and 14 bases lay in between. Germline V gene lookup returns CDR1 SQVTM and CDR2 ANQGSEA. This CDR3 contains 16 residues. The CDR3 DNA reads TGCAGCGTTGAATTTGGGGACACTTTAGCCAAAAACATTCAGTACTTC. This translates into CSVEFGDTLAKNIQYF.

J is TRBJ2-7 and V is TRBV5-1; 9 nucleotides line up with TRBD1. V trimming: 4 bases; J trimming: 6 bases; junction bases outside the gene matches: 11. Germline V gene lookup returns CDR1 SGHRS and CDR2 YFSETQ. The CDR3 is made up of 15 amino acids. CDR3 in amino acids: CASSREGTGSLEQYF. The CDR3 bases are TGCGCCAGCAGCCGCGAAGGGACAGGGTCCCTCGAGCAGTACTTC.

V usage is TRBV9 and J usage is TRBJ2-7; 8 bases are shared with TRBD2. The CDR3 loop spans 13 amino acids. V trimming: 0 bases; J trimming: 7 bases; junction bases outside the gene matches: 3. Germline CDR1 and CDR2: SGDLS and YYNGEE. The CDR3 bases are TGTGCCAGCAGCGTAGCGGGGGGGGATGAGCAGTACTTC. It specifies CASSVAGGDEQYF.

The chain recombines TRBV12-3 or TRBV12-4 with TRBJ1-2; the D gene is possibly TRBD1 (6 bases). The CDR3 totals 13 residues. V lost 4 bases and J 2 bases, leaving 8 bases between the germline ends. As DNA, the CDR3 is TGTGCCAGCAGTTCAGGGGTCAACTATGGCTACACCTTC. Its protein product is CASSSGVNYGYTF.

This chain links TRBV10-1 with TRBJ1-1, with D possibly being TRBD1 (5 bases). The CDR3 runs to 14 residues. Per germline, CDR1 WNHNN and CDR2 SYGVQD (reference sequence). Deletions cut 4 bases from V and 1 base from J, with 10 bases between. The DNA of the CDR3 is TGCGCCAGCAGTGTCGGCAGGGAGAACACTGAAGCTTTCTTT. It is translated as CASSVGRENTEAFF.

The chain has TRBV30 and TRBJ2-7, with 8 bases aligning to TRBD2. CDR3 size: 14 residues. V gave up 2 bases and J gave up 5 bases; unmatched junction bases: 8. Germline CDR1 reads GTSNPN; CDR2 reads SVGIG (reference sequence). Here the CDR3 DNA reads TGTGCCTGGAGTCCGGGTAGCGGGATAAACGAGCAGTACTTC. Its translation: CAWSPGSGINEQYF.

This sequence joins TRBV20-1 and TRBJ2-2; 7 bases line up with TRBD2. CDR1 DFQATT and CDR2 SNEGSKA come from the germline V gene (reference sequence). The V and J ends lost 4 bases and 5 bases, in that order; junction bases with no gene match: 7. The CDR3 covers 14 residues. Here the CDR3 DNA reads TGCAGTGCTATGGCAGGGAGGGGTACCGGGGAGCTGTTTTTT. The encoded protein is CSAMAGRGTGELFF.

The V and J genes are TRBV4-1 and TRBJ2-1; D is possibly TRBD2 (6 bases). The germline gives CDR1 MGHRA, CDR2 YSYEKL. The ends were cut back, 4 bases at V and 5 bases at J, with 15 bases in the middle. The CDR3 covers 15 residues. This CDR3 is CASSPAGGSHNEQFF. Written as DNA, the CDR3 is TGCGCCAGCAGCCCCGCCGGGGGAAGTCACAATGAGCAGTTCTTC.

The count of this clonotype is one. An end of the junction does not agree with germline; a read error may underlie this. The chain recombines TRBV3-1 with TRBJ2-5, with D perhaps matching TRBD1 (6 bases). The germline CDR1 and CDR2 sequences are LGHDT and YNNKEL (reference sequence). CDR3 size: 14 residues. CDR3 DNA: TGTGCCAGCAGCCAACCGGGACAAAAAGAGTCCCAGTACTTC. Translation gives CASSQPGQKESQYF.

This chain uses TRBV14 with TRBJ1-1; D unclear. The CDR3 is 15 residues long. Per the germline V gene, CDR1 is SGHDN and CDR2 is FVKESK. Trimming cost V 0 bases and J 1 base, with 9 bases left between them. CDR3 coding DNA: TGTGCCAGCAGCCAAGATCATTGGGAGAACACTGAAGCTTTCTTT. Its translation: CASSQDHWENTEAFF.

The rearrangement joins TRBV24-1 to TRBJ1-2, with TRBD1 as a possible D gene (5 bases). Germline CDR1 KGHDR, CDR2 SFDVKD. This CDR3 is 13 amino acids long. The ends were cut back, 5 bases at V and 0 bases at J, with 6 bases in the middle. The CDR3 sequence is CATSATANYGYTF. The CDR3 nucleotides read TGTGCCACCAGTGCGACAGCTAACTATGGCTACACCTTC.

The chain is built from TRBV3-1 and TRBJ2-1, with 11 bases lining up with TRBD2. The CDR3 runs to 15 residues. V was clipped by 6 bases and J by 6 bases; unmatched bases: 7. Germline values: CDR1 LGHDT, CDR2 YNNKEL (reference sequence). This CDR3 is CASRVSGGAFNEQFF. The CDR3 region has the DNA TGTGCCAGCAGGGTTAGCGGGGGGGCCTTCAATGAGCAGTTCTTC.

The rearrangement joins TRBV9 to TRBJ2-1; TRBD2 matches at 8 bases. Germline CDR1 and CDR2: SGDLS and YYNGEE. V gave up 2 bases and J gave up 8 bases; unmatched junction bases: 6. This CDR3 is 14 amino acids long. The CDR3 loop is CASSVGRGEDEQFF. CDR3 coding DNA: TGTGCCAGCAGCGTTGGGCGGGGGGAGGATGAGCAGTTCTTC.

The gene calls are TRBV9 and TRBJ1-6, with TRBD1 identical over 8 bases. J gave up 9 bases and V 5 bases, and 7 bases lay outside the gene matches. This CDR3 has 14 residues. Germline V CDR1 and CDR2: SGDLS, YYNGEE. CDR3 sequence (DNA): TGTGCCAGCAGAGGACAGGGTGTCAGTTCACCCCTCCACTTT. Translating gives CASRGQGVSSPLHF.

The CDR3 DNA sequence: TGTGCCAGCAGCTCAATAACAACCGGGGAGCTGTTTTTT. Translating gives CASSSITTGELFF. The chain is built from TRBV9 and TRBJ2-2; D is unclear. Germline assignment: CDR1 SGDLS and CDR2 YYNGEE. The germline V and J ends were trimmed by 4 bases and 5 bases, with 9 bases remaining between them. This CDR3 is 13 amino acids long.

This chain joins TRBV20-1 and TRBJ2-4; 7 nucleotides line up with TRBD2. Germline lookup yields CDR1 DFQATT and CDR2 SNEGSKA (reference sequence). The CDR3 has 16 residues. J lost 1 base, V lost 0 bases, and 6 bases had no gene match. The CDR3 loop is CSARDPLAWAKNIQYF. CDR3 DNA: TGCAGTGCTAGAGATCCACTAGCGTGGGCCAAAAACATTCAGTACTTC.

The CDR3 region is CASSSQGFMDTQYF. The CDR3 DNA reads TGTGCCAGCAGTAGCCAGGGATTCATGGATACGCAGTATTTT. The chain is built from TRBV25-1 and TRBJ2-3, with D maybe TRBD1 (5 bases). V shed 5 bases and J shed 6 bases, with 15 bases lying between them. Germline V lookup: CDR1 MGHDK, CDR2 SYGVNS. The CDR3 consists of 14 residues.

This clonotype came up once. This chain uses TRBV6-6 with TRBJ2-3; 9 bases are shared with TRBD1. This CDR3 is 15 amino acids long. V gave up 3 bases and J gave up 1 base; unmatched junction bases: 2. From germline, CDR1 is MNHNY and CDR2 SVGAGI (reference sequence). For the CDR3, the DNA is TGTGCCAGCAGTTATTGGACAGGGGGCACAGATACGCAGTATTTT. Its protein product is CASSYWTGGTDTQYF.

This chain links TRBV29-1 with TRBJ1-2; D gene uncertain. CDR1 and CDR2 from the germline V gene are SQVTM and ANQGSEA. Trimming shortened V by 3 bases and J by 0 bases, and 8 bases separated the two germline ends. CDR3 length equals 13 residues. Written as DNA, the CDR3 is TGCAGCGTTGACTGGGGAGCTAACTATGGCTACACCTTC. Translation gives CSVDWGANYGYTF.

This sequence joins TRBV7-9 and TRBJ1-1; D possibly corresponds to TRBD1 (5 bases). The V and J ends lost 5 bases and 1 base respectively, with 14 bases between them. The CDR3 has 15 residues. Germline V gives CDR1 SEHNR, CDR2 FQNEAQ (reference sequence). CDR3 region: CASSRSREGNTEAFF. CDR3 nucleotide sequence: TGTGCCAGCAGCCGGTCCAGGGAGGGGAACACTGAAGCTTTCTTT.

The gene calls are TRBV11-2 and TRBJ2-7; D is unresolved. Germline-derived CDR1 and CDR2 are SGHAT and FQNNGV. The CDR3 extends over 14 amino acids. The V gene lost 5 bases and the J gene lost 5 bases, with 16 bases spanning the gap. CDR3 in DNA: TGTGCCAGCAGCGACGGGCCTTCCGGCAACGAGCAGTACTTC. It is translated as CASSDGPSGNEQYF.

The genes are TRBV11-2 and TRBJ2-1; no firm D call. The CDR3 totals 16 residues. V gave up 1 base and J gave up 0 bases, with 10 bases separating them. Germline V gene lookup returns CDR1 SGHAT and CDR2 FQNNGV. CDR3 sequence (DNA): TGTGCCAGCAGCTTAGGGGTCTTGAGCTCCTACAATGAGCAGTTCTTC. It translates to CASSLGVLSSYNEQFF. Drawing the rest from reference TRBV11-2 and TRBJ2-1, the complete variable domain is EAGVAQSPRYKIIEKRQSVAFWCNPISGHATLYWYQQILGQGPKLLIQFQNNGVVDDSQLPKDRFSAERLKGVDSTLKIQPAKLEDSAVYLCASSLGVLSSYNEQFFGPGTRLTVL.